Following are 28 T cell receptor beta chains from one sample sequenced in a study of T-cell reconstitution after alpha-beta-depleted transplantation in children. Unique molecular identifiers were incorporated during preparation of the TCRbeta library. Each CDR3 protein gets one entry after TCRdb re-called the PCR reads with MiXCR. The sample has some 350,000 distinct CDR3 sequences; 10% are singletons. This sample comprised PBMCs from the stem cell graft donor, obtained from the stem cell graft. Receptor source: a human donor who donated a stem cell graft to a child with acute lymphoblastic leukemia.

This clonotype was found many times. The chain links TRBV7-8 to TRBJ1-1, with 7 positions matching TRBD1. The germline V gene has CDR1 SGHVS and CDR2 FQNEAQ. Losses at the gene ends were 1 base for V and 2 bases for J; bases not matched to a gene: 7. The CDR3 consists of 16 residues. CDR3 amino acids: CASSLGARGGNTEAFF. DNA of the CDR3: TGTGCCAGCAGCTTAGGGGCCAGGGGGGGAAACACTGAAGCTTTCTTT.

The gene calls are TRBV20-1 and TRBJ2-3; TRBD2 aligns across 7 bases. Germline V lookup: CDR1 DFQATT, CDR2 SNEGSKA (reference sequence). The V and J ends lost 3 bases and 0 bases, in that order; junction bases with no gene match: 9. The CDR3 runs to 16 residues. CDR3 sequence: CSARDGAGVSTDTQYF. The CDR3 DNA reads as TGCAGTGCTAGGGACGGGGCGGGAGTGAGCACAGATACGCAGTATTTT.

This clonotype has more than one count but fewer than ten. This sequence joins TRBV30 and TRBJ1-1, with 7 bases lining up with TRBD1. V was pared by 6 bases and J by 2 bases, with 3 bases of the junction left unmatched. The CDR3 extends over 12 amino acids. The germline V gene encodes CDR1 GTSNPN and CDR2 SVGIG (reference sequence). DNA for the CDR3: TGTGCCTGTAGACAGGGTAACACTGAAGCTTTCTTT. Amino acids: CACRQGNTEAFF.

V is TRBV4-1 and J is TRBJ2-7, with TRBD1 matching over 9 bases. The CDR3 contains 15 residues. J was trimmed by 2 bases and V by 0 bases; bases with no gene match: 2. Germline values: CDR1 MGHRA, CDR2 YSYEKL. The CDR3 bases are TGCGCCAGCAGCCAAGATGACAGGGGGACCTACGAGCAGTACTTC. Translation: CASSQDDRGTYEQYF.

This clonotype was recorded many times. The V and J genes are TRBV9 and TRBJ2-1; the D gene is possibly TRBD1 (5 bases). V was trimmed by 3 bases and J by 2 bases, leaving 9 bases between them. The CDR3 spans 14 residues. Germline V gives CDR1 SGDLS, CDR2 YYNGEE. CDR3 in amino acids: CASSEDTTYNEQFF. In DNA form, the CDR3 reads TGTGCCAGCAGCGAGGACACCACCTACAATGAGCAGTTCTTC.

This clonotype was counted between two and nine times. The chain recombines TRBV15 with TRBJ2-7, with D tentatively TRBD2 (6 bases). The CDR3 covers 16 residues. Per germline, CDR1 LNHNV and CDR2 YYDKDF (reference sequence). V was trimmed by 5 bases and J by 3 bases, leaving 20 bases between them. CDR3 DNA: TGTGCCACCAGCCAAACGGGGGTGGGGGTTTTCTACGAGCAGTACTTC. Its translation is CATSQTGVGVFYEQYF.

This clonotype appeared a few times. This chain links TRBV4-3 with TRBJ2-1; no reliable D call. CDR3 length: 18 amino acids. Germline CDR1 and CDR2: LGHNA and YSLEER. The V end was cut by 1 base, the J end by 0 bases, with 16 bases between. The CDR3 nucleotides are TGCGCCAGCAGCCAAGCCCCCCCGGGTGCCTACTCCTACAATGAGCAGTTCTTC. Translating gives CASSQAPPGAYSYNEQFF.

This clonotype was counted a few times. This rearrangement joins TRBV20-1 to TRBJ2-5; D not certain. This CDR3 contains 14 residues. The germline CDR1 and CDR2 sequences are DFQATT and SNEGSKA (reference sequence). V gave up 5 bases and J gave up 0 bases, with 13 bases separating them. The CDR3 here is CSASQWSNQETQYF. The CDR3 nucleotides are TGCAGTGCTTCTCAGTGGTCCAACCAAGAGACCCAGTACTTC.

There are a few counts of this clonotype. The junction departs from the called germline gene at one end, perhaps through a read error. V usage is TRBV29-1 and J usage is TRBJ1-1, with 9 bases aligning to TRBD1. CDR1 and CDR2 (germline): SQVTM, ANQGSEA. CDR3 length equals 10 residues. In nucleotides, the CDR3 is TGCAGCGTTGAAGAGGACAGGGGTGTCTTT. It translates to CSVEEDRGVF. Full variable domain (missing parts from reference TRBV29-1 and TRBJ1-1): SAVISQKPSRDICQRGTSLTIQCQVDSQVTMMFWYRQQPGQSLTLIATANQGSEATYESGFVIDKFPISRPNLTFSTLTVSNMSPEDSSIYLCSVEEDRGVFGQGTRLTVV.

This clonotype appeared a few times. This chain links TRBV12-3 or TRBV12-4 with TRBJ2-7, with 7 bases lining up with TRBD1. The V and J ends lost 10 bases and 0 bases, in that order; junction bases with no gene match: 6. The CDR3 totals 13 residues. CDR3 DNA sequence: TGTGCCACCCGGGGACAGAACTCCTACGAGCAGTACTTC. Its translation: CATRGQNSYEQYF.

The chain employs TRBV30 and TRBJ1-1, with 8 bases matching TRBD1. There are 13 residues in the CDR3. The V gene end was trimmed by 1 base and the J gene end by 6 bases; junction bases not matched to a gene: 4. Germline CDR1 and CDR2: GTSNPN and SVGIG (reference sequence). CDR3 protein: CAWSGRGLPEAFF. The CDR3 bases are TGTGCCTGGAGTGGCAGGGGGCTCCCTGAAGCTTTCTTT.

There are a few counts of this clonotype. The chain joins TRBV15 to TRBJ1-2; D uncertain. CDR3 length equals 13 residues. Trimming removed 1 base at V and 0 bases at J, with 3 bases between. The germline V gene encodes CDR1 LNHNV and CDR2 YYDKDF (reference sequence). The CDR3 spells CATSRGANYGYTF. CDR3 coding DNA: TGTGCCACCAGCAGAGGGGCTAACTATGGCTACACCTTC.

This clonotype has more than one count but fewer than ten. The rearrangement links TRBV12-3 or TRBV12-4 to TRBJ1-2; D not certain. V gave up 3 bases and J gave up 8 bases, with 10 bases separating them. The CDR3 is 12 residues long. The CDR3 DNA is TGTGCCAGCAGTTTCCCAGGTGGGGGCTACACCTTC. Translating gives CASSFPGGGYTF.

This clonotype was recorded a few times. A read error may account for a junction end that differs from germline. This sequence joins TRBV7-7 and TRBJ2-3, with 7 bases fitting TRBD1. The germline V gene has CDR1 SSHAT and CDR2 FNYEAQ (reference sequence). CDR3 length: 13 amino acids. For the CDR3, the DNA is TGTGCTAGCAGCTTTACAGGGGTAGATACGCAGTATTTT. Translating gives CASSFTGVDTQYF.

This clonotype occurred a few times. The chain employs TRBV4-1 and TRBJ2-2; 10 bases line up with TRBD2. V shed 2 bases and J 1 base; nucleotides not matched to a gene: 4. The CDR3 extends over 17 amino acids. Germline assignment: CDR1 MGHRA and CDR2 YSYEKL. The CDR3 protein is CASSQIGLAENTGELFF. DNA of the CDR3: TGCGCCAGCAGCCAAATCGGACTAGCGGAGAACACCGGGGAGCTGTTTTTT.

This clonotype was counted a few times. The V call is TRBV5-6, the J call TRBJ2-5, with 13 bases aligning to TRBD2. This CDR3 has 18 residues. CDR1 is SGHDT, CDR2 YYEEEE, per germline. Trimming at V came to 4 bases and at J to 1 base, leaving 10 bases not matched to a gene. In DNA form, the CDR3 reads TGTGCCAGCAGCGCGTCGGGGACTAGCGGGAAGATCCAAGAGACCCAGTACTTC. This translates into CASSASGTSGKIQETQYF.

This clonotype showed up just a few times. The chain carries TRBV12-3 or TRBV12-4 and TRBJ2-5; 10 bases match TRBD1. V was pared by 6 bases and J by 4 bases, with 8 bases of the junction left unmatched. CDR3 length: 15 amino acids. In DNA form, the CDR3 reads TGTGCCAGCAGCCTTCCTGGGGACAGGGGAGAGACCCAGTACTTC. This sequence encodes CASSLPGDRGETQYF.

The chain carries TRBV7-8 and TRBJ2-7, with TRBD2 matching 8 bases. Germline CDR1 is SGHVS and CDR2 is FQNEAQ. This CDR3 has 14 amino acids. The junction had 4 bases not matched to a gene; V was cut back by 3 bases and J by 3 bases. In DNA form, the CDR3 reads TGTGCCAGCAGCTTTACTAGCGGCAACTACGAGCAGTACTTC. It yields the protein CASSFTSGNYEQYF.

The genes are TRBV11-2 and TRBJ2-7; no reliable D call. CDR3 length: 11 amino acids. Germline CDR1 SGHAT, CDR2 FQNNGV. Trimming shortened V by 5 bases and J by 7 bases, and 9 bases separated the two germline ends. The CDR3 region has the DNA TGTGCCAGCAGCCTGATAAAGGAGCAGTACTTC. Protein sequence: CASSLIKEQYF.

The chain is built from TRBV20-1 and TRBJ1-5, with 7 nucleotides matching TRBD1. CDR3 length: 17 amino acids. V shed 5 bases, J shed 0 bases, and the junction held 13 bases outside the gene matches. Germline V CDR1 and CDR2: DFQATT, SNEGSKA (reference sequence). The CDR3 DNA reads TGCAGTGCTGCTGAGACAGGGAGGGTTTATAGCAATCAGCCCCAGCATTTT. Translation: CSAAETGRVYSNQPQHF.

There are a few counts of this clonotype. This rearrangement joins TRBV6-4 to TRBJ2-1, with TRBD2 matching 9 bases. Germline values: CDR1 MRHNA, CDR2 SNTAGT. J gave up 5 bases and V 4 bases, and 12 bases lay outside the gene matches. This CDR3 contains 17 residues. The CDR3 region has the DNA TGTGCCAGCAGTGCCCATCCCTGGGGGACTAGCAACAATGAGCAGTTCTTC. This translates into CASSAHPWGTSNNEQFF.

The V gene is TRBV5-6, the J gene TRBJ1-2; D call uncertain. Trimming took 1 base from V and 8 from J, leaving 12 bases between them. The CDR3 sequence is 13 residues long. Germline V gene sequence: CDR1 SGHDT, CDR2 YYEEEE. The CDR3 here is CASSLSPAKGYTF. The CDR3 bases are TGTGCCAGCAGCTTGAGCCCCGCTAAGGGCTACACCTTC.

This chain uses TRBV30 with TRBJ1-2; D remains unclear. Between the trimmed V and J ends, which lost 0 bases and 1 base, there was a span of 6 bases. Looked up from germline, CDR1 is GTSNPN and CDR2 is SVGIG (reference sequence). The CDR3 is made up of 13 amino acids. The CDR3 is CAWSVRLNYGYTF. Written as DNA, the CDR3 is TGTGCCTGGAGTGTACGGCTTAACTATGGCTACACCTTC.

V is TRBV11-2 and J is TRBJ2-3; 8 nucleotides line up with TRBD1. This CDR3 region has 18 residues. V lost 4 bases to trimming and J lost 2 bases; unmatched junction nucleotides: 14. Germline V gene sequence: CDR1 SGHAT, CDR2 FQNNGV. Here the CDR3 reads CASSSRATTGAYTDTQYF. For the CDR3, the DNA is TGTGCCAGCAGCTCCAGAGCAACGACAGGGGCTTACACAGATACGCAGTATTTT.

This clonotype has ten or more counts. The chain couples TRBV12-3 or TRBV12-4 to TRBJ1-2; TRBD1 might be the D (5 bases). The V gene lost 1 base and the J gene lost 2 bases, with 8 bases spanning the gap. This CDR3 region has 14 residues. This CDR3 reads CASSLGGVNYGYTF. For the CDR3, the DNA is TGTGCCAGCAGTTTAGGGGGCGTGAACTATGGCTACACCTTC.

The V gene is TRBV11-2, the J gene TRBJ2-7, with D possibly TRBD2 on 6 matching bases. CDR3 length: 15 amino acids. Germline-derived CDR1 and CDR2 are SGHAT and FQNNGV. Between the trimmed V and J ends, which lost 7 bases and 1 base, there was a span of 17 bases. The CDR3 sequence: CASTYSDGGSYEQYF. The CDR3 DNA sequence: TGTGCCAGCACCTACTCGGACGGAGGGTCCTACGAGCAGTACTTC.

This chain links TRBV7-2 with TRBJ1-1, with 7 bases matching TRBD1. The length of the CDR3 is 15 residues. Germline V lookup: CDR1 SGHTA, CDR2 FQGNSA. J was trimmed by 6 bases and V by 5 bases; bases with no gene match: 12. The CDR3 protein is CASSQGGHPNPEAFF. CDR3 in DNA: TGTGCCAGCAGCCAGGGGGGACACCCCAACCCTGAAGCTTTCTTT.

This clonotype was recorded at least ten times. V gene TRBV12-3 or TRBV12-4 combines with J gene TRBJ1-5, with D maybe TRBD1 (5 bases). CDR3 length: 15 residues. V was clipped by 7 bases and J by 1 base, with 14 bases between them. The CDR3 here is CASTSGDRSNQPQHF. For the CDR3, the DNA is TGTGCCAGCACCTCGGGGGACCGGAGCAATCAGCCCCAGCATTTT.